The 30 T cell receptor beta chains below all came from one sample that was sequenced in a study of blood T cell repertoires in COVID-19. Some clones are missing from TCRdb's copy, which holds only in-frame ones; the method was immunoSEQ multiplex PCR. The repertoire holds 170,000 or so clones, with about 86% as singletons. Sequenced sample: peripheral blood. The receptors come from a man aged 45-60 years with active or convalescent COVID-19.

The chain uses TRBV24-1 and TRBJ2-1; the match to TRBD2 covers 8 bases. Germline V lookup: CDR1 KGHDR, CDR2 SFDVKD. This CDR3 is 16 amino acids long. Trimming at V came to 2 bases and at J to 7 bases, leaving 9 bases not matched to a gene. The CDR3 nucleotides are TGTGCCACCAGTGATTCGGCTAGCGGGCTTCAGAATGAGCAGTTCTTC. Amino acids: CATSDSASGLQNEQFF.

This chain joins TRBV19 and TRBJ2-7; D uncertain. The germline V and J ends were trimmed by 2 bases and 3 bases, with 8 bases remaining between them. The germline V gene encodes CDR1 LNHDA and CDR2 SQIVND (reference sequence). This CDR3 contains 13 residues. CDR3 in DNA: TGTGCCAGTAGTATAACAGTATTCTACGAGCAGTACTTC. Its translation is CASSITVFYEQYF.

CDR3 in DNA: TGTGCCAGCAGCCAAGATCTATTAGCGGGATCAGATACGCAGTATTTT. Protein sequence: CASSQDLLAGSDTQYF. This chain uses TRBV3-1 (or the pseudogene TRBV3-2) with TRBJ2-3; 8 nucleotides line up with TRBD2. Per germline, CDR1 LGHDT and CDR2 YNNKEL (reference sequence). V lost 0 bases to trimming and J lost 4 bases; unmatched junction nucleotides: 6. The CDR3 is 16 amino acids.

V usage is TRBV28 and J usage is TRBJ1-5; D is perhaps TRBD1 (6 bases). CDR1 MDHEN and CDR2 SYDVKM come from the germline V gene. Trimming stripped 7 bases from V and 5 bases from J, with 15 bases between. This CDR3 spans 14 amino acids. CDR3 coding DNA: TGTGCCAGCATCGTAGGGGGGGCCCATCAGCCCCAGCATTTT. Amino acids: CASIVGGAHQPQHF.

V usage is TRBV6-5 and J usage is TRBJ1-1; 7 nucleotides agree with TRBD1. This CDR3 is 15 amino acids long. Unmatched junction bases numbered 10, after V lost 7 bases and J lost 2 bases. Germline CDR1 and CDR2: MNHEY and SVGAGI. The CDR3 protein is CASTTQDRVNTEAFF. CDR3 DNA sequence: TGTGCCAGCACTACCCAAGACAGGGTTAACACTGAAGCTTTCTTT.

The genes are TRBV19 and TRBJ2-3; maybe TRBD2 (5 bases). The CDR3 is 14 amino acids. V lost 4 bases to trimming and J lost 9 bases, with 17 bases between them. Germline values: CDR1 LNHDA, CDR2 SQIVND (reference sequence). CDR3 amino acids: CASSTSSPQGTQYF. Written as DNA, the CDR3 is TGTGCCAGTAGTACTAGCAGTCCACAAGGGACGCAGTATTTT.

The J gene is TRBJ2-5, the V gene TRBV6-5, with 10 bases that match TRBD1. Losses at the gene ends were 3 bases for V and 5 bases for J; bases not matched to a gene: 6. Germline loops: CDR1 MNHEY, CDR2 SVGAGI. The CDR3 extends over 15 amino acids. CDR3 protein: CASSYDRGRMETQYF. DNA for the CDR3: TGTGCCAGCAGTTATGACAGGGGGCGAATGGAGACCCAGTACTTC.

The V call is TRBV5-1, the J call TRBJ2-5; 8 bases map to TRBD1. V lost 4 bases, J lost 1 base, and 6 bases stayed unmatched. Germline CDR1 SGHRS, CDR2 YFSETQ. This CDR3 is 15 amino acids long. CDR3 nucleotide sequence: TGCGCCAGCAGCATCCAGGGGGCTTTCCAAGAGACCCAGTACTTC. It yields the protein CASSIQGAFQETQYF. The variable domain in full, with the rest retrieved from reference TRBV5-1 and TRBJ2-5, is KAGVTQTPRYLIKTRGQQVTLSCSPISGHRSVSWYQQTPGQGLQFLFEYFSETQRNKGNFPGRFSGRQFSNSRSEMNVSTLELGDSALYLCASSIQGAFQETQYFGPGTRLLVL.

This sequence joins TRBV5-6 and TRBJ1-4; 9 nucleotides match TRBD1. After removal of 4 bases from V and 7 bases from J, the junction contained 8 bases not matched to a gene. Germline V CDR1 and CDR2: SGHDT, YYEEEE. The CDR3 length is 15 residues. The CDR3: CASSRRTGESEKLFF. The CDR3 DNA is TGTGCCAGCAGCCGACGGACAGGGGAAAGTGAAAAACTGTTTTTT. Supplemented by reference TRBV5-6 and TRBJ1-4, the full variable domain reads DAGVTQSPTHLIKTRGQQVTLRCSPKSGHDTVSWYQQALGQGPQFIFQYYEEEERQRGNFPDRFSGHQFPNYSSELNVNALLLGDSALYLCASSRRTGESEKLFFGSGTQLSVL.

The chain carries TRBV7-9 and TRBJ2-7; 8 bases agree with TRBD1. The CDR3 sequence is 17 residues long. J was trimmed by 4 bases and V by 9 bases; bases with no gene match: 20. Per the germline V gene, CDR1 is SEHNR and CDR2 is FQNEAQ (reference sequence). CDR3 nucleotides: TGTGCCAGTTGGAACGAGGGACAGGCACCACACTCTTACGAGCAGTACTTC. It is translated as CASWNEGQAPHSYEQYF.

The V gene is TRBV14, the J gene TRBJ1-1, with TRBD1 matching over 9 bases. This CDR3 spans 12 amino acids. Germline V gene sequence: CDR1 SGHDN, CDR2 FVKESK. The ends lost 4 bases at V and 10 bases at J; junction bases unmatched: 4. For the CDR3, the DNA is TGTGCCAGCAGCCGGGACAGGGCGGGAGCTTTCTTT. Its protein product is CASSRDRAGAFF.

The chain carries TRBV7-6 and TRBJ1-5, with a tentative D call TRBD1 (5 bases). Deletions cut 5 bases from V and 2 bases from J, with 13 bases between. Germline values: CDR1 SGHVS, CDR2 FNYEAQ. The CDR3 spans 15 residues. The CDR3 loop is CASSKTKGGNQPQHF. The CDR3 coding sequence is TGTGCCAGCAGCAAGACCAAAGGGGGCAATCAGCCCCAGCATTTT. Supplemented by reference TRBV7-6 and TRBJ1-5, the full variable domain reads GAGVSQSPRYKVTKRGQDVALRCDPISGHVSLYWYRQALGQGPEFLTYFNYEAQQDKSGLPNDRFSAERPEGSISTLTIQRTEQRDSAMYRCASSKTKGGNQPQHFGDGTRLSIL.

The chain recombines TRBV24-1 with TRBJ2-3, with TRBD2 matching 13 bases. V shed 6 bases, J shed 3 bases, and the junction held 8 bases outside the gene matches. Germline assignment: CDR1 KGHDR and CDR2 SFDVKD. There are 17 residues in the CDR3. The CDR3 nucleotides are TGTGCCACCAGTAGGACTAGCGGGAGTATATCGACAGATACGCAGTATTTT. Translation gives CATSRTSGSISTDTQYF.

The chain links TRBV7-2 to TRBJ1-2; perhaps TRBD1 as D (6 bases). Germline V gene data show CDR1 as SGHTA and CDR2 as FQGNSA. The V and J ends lost 5 bases and 8 bases respectively, with 21 bases between them. CDR3 size: 15 residues. Written as DNA, the CDR3 is TGTGCCAGCAGCCCCCGGGACACCCGCAGAGCCGGCTACACCTTC. Amino acid sequence: CASSPRDTRRAGYTF.

The rearrangement joins TRBV6-5 to TRBJ2-7; a possible D gene is TRBD2 (5 bases). Per the germline V gene, CDR1 is MNHEY and CDR2 is SVGAGI. The V end lost 6 bases, the J end lost 8 bases, and 14 bases lay between the germline ends. The CDR3 consists of 12 residues. CDR3 sequence (DNA): TGTGCCAGCAGACAATCGACCGGGAAGCAGTACTTC. Protein: CASRQSTGKQYF.

V and J are TRBV5-6 and TRBJ1-6; perhaps TRBD1 as D (5 bases). CDR1 and CDR2 (germline): SGHDT, YYEEEE. This CDR3 contains 16 residues. Trimming shortened V by 3 bases and J by 10 bases, and 20 bases separated the two germline ends. CDR3 DNA sequence: TGTGCCAGCAGCTGGGGGAGGGGAACCTCTATCTCACCCCTCCACTTT. This gives the protein CASSWGRGTSISPLHF. Looking up the rest from reference TRBV5-6 and TRBJ1-6 gives the full variable domain: DAGVTQSPTHLIKTRGQQVTLRCSPKSGHDTVSWYQQALGQGPQFIFQYYEEEERQRGNFPDRFSGHQFPNYSSELNVNALLLGDSALYLCASSWGRGTSISPLHFGNGTRLTVT.

This clone was seen more than once but under ten times. The chain uses TRBV24-1 and TRBJ2-3, with 8 bases matching TRBD1. The germline CDR1 and CDR2 sequences are KGHDR and SFDVKD. The CDR3 is 15 amino acids. Losses at the gene ends were 3 bases for V and 7 bases for J; bases not matched to a gene: 8. Here the CDR3 DNA reads TGTGCCACCAGTGATCGGACAGGGCGGGTAAATACGCAGTATTTT. It codes for CATSDRTGRVNTQYF.

V gene TRBV27 combines with J gene TRBJ1-4; D uncertain. CDR1 and CDR2 from the germline V gene are MNHEY and SMNVEV (reference sequence). This CDR3 region has 11 residues. V was trimmed by 8 bases and J by 8 bases, leaving 9 bases between them. CDR3 region: CASGLTEKLFF. In nucleotides, the CDR3 is TGTGCCAGCGGACTTACAGAAAAACTGTTTTTT.

CDR3 coding DNA: TGTGCCAGCTCCAACAAAAGAGGGCACACAGATACGCAGTATTTT. This translates into CASSNKRGHTDTQYF. The genes are TRBV18 and TRBJ2-3, with a weak D call TRBD2 (5 bases). CDR3 length: 15 residues. The germline V and J ends were trimmed by 6 bases and 2 bases, with 15 bases remaining between them. The V gene's germline CDR1 is KGHSH and CDR2 LQKENI.

The CDR3 here is CASGKTSGINTGELFF. CDR3 DNA: TGTGCTAGTGGGAAAACTAGCGGGATTAACACCGGGGAGCTGTTTTTT. The chain joins TRBV12-5 to TRBJ2-2; 10 nucleotides line up with TRBD2. CDR1 LGHNT and CDR2 FRNRAP come from the germline V gene. J gave up 2 bases and V 6 bases, and 6 bases lay outside the gene matches. This CDR3 region has 16 residues.

V gene TRBV5-4 combines with J gene TRBJ1-3; 7 bases fit TRBD1. Trimming took 3 bases from V and 2 from J; bases not matched to a gene: 2. There are 14 residues in the CDR3. Looked up from germline, CDR1 is SGHNT and CDR2 is YYREEE (reference sequence). CDR3 sequence: CASSSDRAGNTIYF. The CDR3 DNA sequence: TGTGCCAGCAGCTCCGACAGGGCTGGAAACACCATATATTTT.

The J gene is TRBJ1-2, the V gene TRBV5-6; D is unclear. The CDR3 contains 14 residues. Germline assignment: CDR1 SGHDT and CDR2 YYEEEE. V lost 3 bases and J lost 2, with 11 bases in between. The CDR3 region is CASSWATENYGYTF. The CDR3 coding sequence is TGTGCCAGCAGCTGGGCGACCGAAAACTATGGCTACACCTTC.

The rearrangement links TRBV7-9 to TRBJ2-7; 8 bases agree with TRBD1. Per the germline V gene, CDR1 is SEHNR and CDR2 is FQNEAQ (reference sequence). CDR3 length: 14 residues. After removal of 5 bases from V and 3 bases from J, the junction contained 6 bases not matched to a gene. Written as DNA, the CDR3 is TGTGCCAGCAGCCCCAGGGGGCTTCACTACGAGCAGTACTTC. Protein product: CASSPRGLHYEQYF.

The chain combines TRBV5-1 with TRBJ2-7; TRBD2 matches at 8 bases. CDR1 SGHRS and CDR2 YFSETQ come from the germline V gene. The CDR3 covers 15 residues. The trim removed 4 bases at V and 6 bases at J, leaving 12 bases unmatched. The CDR3 protein is CASSDGLAFSAEQYF. The CDR3 DNA is TGCGCCAGCAGCGACGGACTAGCATTCTCCGCCGAGCAGTACTTC.

The chain uses TRBV21-1 and TRBJ2-5; the table's TRBD1 call for D was not verified on the DNA. TRBV21-1 is flagged as a pseudogene. This CDR3 is built from 14 residues. The CDR3 DNA is TGTGCCAGCAGCGAGGAGACAGGGGACGAGACCCAGTACTTC. Amino acids: CASSEETGDETQYF.

V usage is TRBV15 and J usage is TRBJ2-3; 7 nucleotides match TRBD1. Germline-derived CDR1 and CDR2 are LNHNV and YYDKDF (reference sequence). V lost 4 bases, J lost 0 bases, and 4 bases stayed unmatched. CDR3 size: 15 residues. CDR3: CATSNYRGSTDTQYF. For the CDR3, the DNA is TGTGCCACCAGCAACTACAGGGGTAGCACAGATACGCAGTATTTT.

The chain carries TRBV28 and TRBJ2-5; D gene uncertain. The CDR3 extends over 11 amino acids. Germline V gene data show CDR1 as MDHEN and CDR2 as SYDVKM. V was trimmed by 3 bases and J by 11 bases, leaving 10 bases between them. DNA for the CDR3: TGTGCCAGCAGTTTGGGCCCCCTTCAGTACTTC. Translated, it gives CASSLGPLQYF.

The chain uses TRBV28 and TRBJ2-5; D possibly corresponds to TRBD1 (5 bases). Germline V gene sequence: CDR1 MDHEN, CDR2 SYDVKM. Between the trimmed V and J ends, which lost 3 bases and 5 bases, there was a span of 10 bases. The CDR3 runs 13 residues. CDR3 sequence (DNA): TGTGCCAGCAGTTTGGGCAGGGTGGAGACCCAGTACTTC. It specifies CASSLGRVETQYF.

The chain links TRBV11-3 to TRBJ2-1; 12 positions match TRBD2. Germline V gene lookup returns CDR1 SGHNT and CDR2 YENEEA. V was clipped by 0 bases and J by 7 bases; unmatched bases: 4. The CDR3 contains 16 residues. CDR3 sequence reads: CASSLEGLAGGNEQFF. The CDR3 DNA follows: TGTGCCAGCAGCTTAGAGGGGCTAGCGGGGGGGAATGAGCAGTTCTTC.

This rearrangement joins TRBV5-1 to TRBJ2-1, with 10 bases aligning to TRBD1. Germline V gene sequence: CDR1 SGHRS, CDR2 YFSETQ. The trim removed 4 bases at V and 6 bases at J, leaving 7 bases unmatched. CDR3 length equals 15 residues. The DNA of the CDR3 is TGCGCCAGCAGCCCCGGGACAGGGGAATTCAATGAGCAGTTCTTC. This sequence encodes CASSPGTGEFNEQFF.